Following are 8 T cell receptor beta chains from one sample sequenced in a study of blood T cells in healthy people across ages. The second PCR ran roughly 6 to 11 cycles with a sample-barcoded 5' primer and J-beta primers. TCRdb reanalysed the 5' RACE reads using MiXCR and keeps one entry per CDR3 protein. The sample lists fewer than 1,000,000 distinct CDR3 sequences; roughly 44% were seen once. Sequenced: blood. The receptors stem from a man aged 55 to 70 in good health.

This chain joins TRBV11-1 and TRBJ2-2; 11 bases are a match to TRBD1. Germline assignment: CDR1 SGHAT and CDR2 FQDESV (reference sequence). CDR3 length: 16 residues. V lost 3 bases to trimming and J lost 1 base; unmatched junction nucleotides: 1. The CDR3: CASSLDRGQNTGELFF. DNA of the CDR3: TGTGCCAGCAGCTTGGACAGGGGGCAGAACACCGGGGAGCTGTTTTTT.

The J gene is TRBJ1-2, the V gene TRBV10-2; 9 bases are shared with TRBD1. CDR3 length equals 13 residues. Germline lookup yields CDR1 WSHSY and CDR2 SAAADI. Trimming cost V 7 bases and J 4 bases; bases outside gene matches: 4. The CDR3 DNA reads TGCGCCAGCAAAGAGACAGGGGGCTATGGCTACACCTTC. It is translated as CASKETGGYGYTF.

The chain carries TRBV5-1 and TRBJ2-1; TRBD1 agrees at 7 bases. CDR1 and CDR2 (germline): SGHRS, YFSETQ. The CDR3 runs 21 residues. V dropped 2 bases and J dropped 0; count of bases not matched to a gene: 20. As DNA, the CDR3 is TGCGCCAGCAGCTTAATACCTACCTTGCGGACAGGAGTGAGCTCCTACAATGAGCAGTTCTTC. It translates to CASSLIPTLRTGVSSYNEQFF.

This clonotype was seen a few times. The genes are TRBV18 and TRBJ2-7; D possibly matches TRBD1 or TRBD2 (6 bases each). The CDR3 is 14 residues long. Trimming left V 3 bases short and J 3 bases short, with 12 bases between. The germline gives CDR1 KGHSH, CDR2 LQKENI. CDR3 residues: CASSPDGGLYEQYF. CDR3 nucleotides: TGTGCCAGCTCACCGGATGGGGGGCTCTACGAGCAGTACTTC. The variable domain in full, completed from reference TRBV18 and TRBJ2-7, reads NAGVMQNPRHLVRRRGQEARLRCSPMKGHSHVYWYRQLPEEGLKFMVYLQKENIIDESGMPKERFSAEFPKEGPSILRIQQVVRGDSAAYFCASSPDGGLYEQYFGPGTRLTVT.

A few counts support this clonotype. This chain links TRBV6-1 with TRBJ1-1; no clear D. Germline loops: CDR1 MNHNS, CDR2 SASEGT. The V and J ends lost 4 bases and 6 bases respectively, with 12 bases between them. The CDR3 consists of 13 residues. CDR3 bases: TGTGCCAGCAGTGGAATCGGTTGGGCTGAAGCTTTCTTT. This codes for CASSGIGWAEAFF.

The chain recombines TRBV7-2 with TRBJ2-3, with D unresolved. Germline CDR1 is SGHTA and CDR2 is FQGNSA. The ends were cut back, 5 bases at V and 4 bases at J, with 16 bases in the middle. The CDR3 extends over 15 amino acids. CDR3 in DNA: TGTGCCAGCAGCCGCCCTTCCGTAGCATCAGATACGCAGTATTTT. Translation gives CASSRPSVASDTQYF.

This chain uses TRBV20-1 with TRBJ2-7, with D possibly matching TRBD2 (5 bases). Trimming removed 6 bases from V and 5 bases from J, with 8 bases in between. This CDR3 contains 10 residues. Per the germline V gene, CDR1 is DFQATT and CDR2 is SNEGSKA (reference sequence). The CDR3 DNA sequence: TGCAGTGCCCTGAGGGACGAGCAGTACTTC. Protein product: CSALRDEQYF.

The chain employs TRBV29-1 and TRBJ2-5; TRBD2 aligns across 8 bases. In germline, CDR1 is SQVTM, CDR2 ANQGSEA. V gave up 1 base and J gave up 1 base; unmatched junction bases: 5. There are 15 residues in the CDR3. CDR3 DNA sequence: TGCAGCGTTGAAGGTGTTAGCGGGATCCAAGAGACCCAGTACTTC. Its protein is CSVEGVSGIQETQYF.